This TCR beta chain was observed in a study of CD8 T cells in ankylosing spondylitis. Whole-study findings and limits: Disease-linked clones reportedly showed significant enrichment in matched ankylosing spondylitis synovial fluid. It appeared that ankylosing spondylitis blood was characterized by a TCR beta motif of roughly 8 highly homologous variants.

Per germline, CDR1 SGHTA and CDR2 FQGNSA. The CDR3 is made up of 15 amino acids. With V trimmed by 5 bases and J by 4 bases, 4 bases remained unmatched. Comment on this clonotype: Its cognate antigen is unknown.

Each TCR beta library was made by quantitative 5'-RACE that incorporated molecular barcodes. One entry per CDR3 protein results from TCRdb running MiXCR on the 5' RACE reads. The sample has 800,000 to 900,000 distinct CDR3 sequences, approximately 10% seen once. Sequenced: blood, either unsorted or a sorted T cell fraction (not recorded which). The TCR comes from a male donor with ankylosing spondylitis. V usage is TRBV7-2 and J usage is TRBJ2-2; 10 bases map to TRBD1. The CDR3 DNA reads TGTGCCAGCAGCCTCGGGGACAGGGGCACCGGGGAGCTGTTTTTT. Translating gives CASSLGDRGTGELFF.